This T cell receptor beta chain was sequenced during a study of T cell responses to AZD1222 COVID-19 vaccine. The wider study: The study pooled second doses at about 4 or about 12 weeks.

Comments on this clone: Antigen unknown.

This CDR3 has 14 amino acids. Germline CDR1 is MNHEY and CDR2 is SVGAGI. V shed 7 bases and J shed 5 bases, with 17 bases lying between them. Study findings and constraints: Clonal diversity may have been underestimated, and the donors were mostly white British, with more females than males. There were repertoire samples only from the period after the peak T cell response. Spike-wide coverage was observed for vaccine-associated CD4 TCRs, with dominant responses at 160-218 and 743-854.

The assay was immunoSEQ multiplex PCR, and TCRdb's table has in-frame clones only and misses some. The sample has 50,000 to 75,000 clones, 76% seen once. The starting material was peripheral blood, obtained on day 0 of AZD1222 vaccination. The chain has TRBV6-5 and TRBJ1-1, with TRBD1 as a possible D gene (5 bases). This TCR derives from an adult in good health. CDR3: CASTSSGAWTEAFF. For the CDR3, the DNA is TGTGCCAGCACTTCATCCGGGGCTTGGACTGAAGCTTTCTTT.